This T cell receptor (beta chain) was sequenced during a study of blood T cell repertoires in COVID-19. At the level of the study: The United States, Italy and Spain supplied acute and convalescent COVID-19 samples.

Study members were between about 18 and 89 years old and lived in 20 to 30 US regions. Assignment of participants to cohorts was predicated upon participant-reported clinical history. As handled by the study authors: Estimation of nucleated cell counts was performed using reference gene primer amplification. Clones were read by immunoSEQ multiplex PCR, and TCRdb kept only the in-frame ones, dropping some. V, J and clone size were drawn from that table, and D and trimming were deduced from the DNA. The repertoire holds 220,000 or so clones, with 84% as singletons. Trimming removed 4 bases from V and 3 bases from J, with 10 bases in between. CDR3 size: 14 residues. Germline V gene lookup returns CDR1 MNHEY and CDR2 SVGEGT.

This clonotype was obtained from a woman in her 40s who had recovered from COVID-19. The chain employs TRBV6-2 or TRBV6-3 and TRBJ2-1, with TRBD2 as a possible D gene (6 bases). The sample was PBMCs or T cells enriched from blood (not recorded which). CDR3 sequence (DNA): TGTGCCAGCAGTTTCGGGGGTCTCTACAATGAGCAGTTCTTC. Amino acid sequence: CASSFGGLYNEQFF.